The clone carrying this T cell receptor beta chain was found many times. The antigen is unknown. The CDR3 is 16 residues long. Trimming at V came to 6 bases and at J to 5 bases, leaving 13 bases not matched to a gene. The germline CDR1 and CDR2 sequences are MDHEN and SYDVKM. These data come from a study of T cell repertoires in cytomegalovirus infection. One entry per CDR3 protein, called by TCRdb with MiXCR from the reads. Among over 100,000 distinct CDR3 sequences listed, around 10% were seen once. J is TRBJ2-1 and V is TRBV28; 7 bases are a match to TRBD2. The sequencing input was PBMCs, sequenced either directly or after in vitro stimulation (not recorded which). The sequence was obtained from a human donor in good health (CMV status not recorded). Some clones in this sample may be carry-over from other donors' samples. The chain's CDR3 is CASSPPLATSHNEQFF. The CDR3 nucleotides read TGTGCCAGCAGCCCCCCACTAGCGACGTCCCACAATGAGCAGTTCTTC.